These 26 T cell receptor beta chains originate from one sample sequenced in a study of PD-1 blockade in classical Hodgkin lymphoma. The method was immunoSEQ multiplex PCR; TCRdb's version includes in-frame clones alone and lacks a portion of them. The sample has roughly 94,000 clones; more than 85% are singletons. Indicated time point: cycle 4 day 1 (C4D1), after more than five weeks of nivolumab. No patient escaped relapse after autologous stem cell transplantation, and brentuximab vedotin exposure varied. The sequencing used peripheral blood mononuclear cells (PBMCs), collected before the fourth cycle of nivolumab. The receptors shown here come from a human donor with classical Hodgkin lymphoma.

The genes are TRBV7-9 and TRBJ1-2; no firm D call. CDR3 length equals 13 residues. Trimming took 5 bases from V and 4 from J, leaving 11 bases between them. CDR1 and CDR2 from the germline V gene are SEHNR and FQNEAQ (reference sequence). CDR3 sequence: CASSLYEVYGYTF. The CDR3 DNA follows: TGTGCCAGCAGCCTATATGAGGTCTATGGCTACACCTTC.

DNA for the CDR3: TGCAGCGTCGGTCCTTATGACGAGCAGTACTTC. Protein sequence: CSVGPYDEQYF. V is TRBV29-1 and J is TRBJ2-7; D unclear. The germline V and J ends were trimmed by 6 bases and 5 bases, with 11 bases remaining between them. The length of the CDR3 is 11 residues. CDR1 and CDR2 from the germline V gene are SQVTM and ANQGSEA.

Only one count was recorded for this clone. The chain is built from TRBV16 and TRBJ1-5, with TRBD1 matching 7 bases. J gave up 5 bases and V 4 bases, and 8 bases lay outside the gene matches. The CDR3 consists of 15 residues. The germline V gene has CDR1 KGHSY and CDR2 FQNENV. In nucleotides, the CDR3 is TGTGCCAGCAGCCCTAACTACAGGGGAGATCAGCCCCAGCATTTT. Translation gives CASSPNYRGDQPQHF.

CDR3 amino acids: CASTPTGELFF. CDR3 in DNA: TGTGCCAGCACGCCCACAGGGGAGCTGTTTTTT. The chain uses TRBV2 and TRBJ2-2; D is uncertain. Germline lookup yields CDR1 SNHLY and CDR2 FYNNEI. The CDR3 consists of 11 residues. V lost 7 bases and J 8 bases, leaving 8 bases between the germline ends.

The chain recombines TRBV30 with TRBJ1-1, with a weak D call TRBD1 (5 bases). Germline assignment: CDR1 GTSNPN and CDR2 SVGIG (reference sequence). This CDR3 region has 13 residues. V dropped 0 bases and J dropped 5 bases, with 10 bases sitting between them. Here the CDR3 reads CAWSVLRGTEAFF. The CDR3 bases are TGTGCCTGGAGTGTATTAAGGGGAACTGAAGCTTTCTTT.

This clone was seen only once. The chain employs TRBV5-6 and TRBJ2-1; 11 positions agree with TRBD2. The CDR3 runs to 13 residues. Germline V lookup: CDR1 SGHDT, CDR2 YYEEEE. V lost 2 bases to trimming and J lost 9 bases; unmatched junction nucleotides: 1. The CDR3 DNA reads TGTGCCAGCAGCTTTGGACTAGCGGGTGAGCAGTTCTTC. Residues: CASSFGLAGEQFF.

The rearrangement joins TRBV11-2 to TRBJ2-2; 7 bases fit TRBD1. The CDR3 consists of 11 residues. Germline CDR1 SGHAT, CDR2 FQNNGV. The trim removed 11 bases at V and 6 bases at J, leaving 3 bases unmatched. The CDR3 nucleotides read TGTGCCGCGACAGGGCCCGGGGAGCTGTTTTTT. Encoded protein: CAATGPGELFF.

This rearrangement joins TRBV27 to TRBJ1-2; TRBD1 is a possible D gene (6 bases). Trimming cost V 10 bases and J 3 bases, with 21 bases left between them. Germline CDR1 and CDR2: MNHEY and SMNVEV (reference sequence). This CDR3 region has 15 residues. In DNA form, the CDR3 reads TGTGCCATCCGAAGAATGGGGGCTAGGGACTATGGCTACACCTTC. Its translation is CAIRRMGARDYGYTF.

The chain combines TRBV10-3 with TRBJ2-7; the D call may be TRBD1 or TRBD2 (5 bases each). The CDR3 consists of 14 residues. Germline V lookup: CDR1 ENHRY, CDR2 SYGVKD. The V gene lost 6 bases and the J gene lost 1 base, with 13 bases spanning the gap. The CDR3 coding sequence is TGTGCCATCAGAACCGGGACGGCTTCCTACGAGCAGTACTTC. It is translated as CAIRTGTASYEQYF.

This chain joins TRBV30 and TRBJ1-1; possible D gene TRBD1, 6 bases. Germline V CDR1 and CDR2: GTSNPN, SVGIG (reference sequence). Trimming stripped 2 bases from V and 0 bases from J, with 22 bases between. The CDR3 is made up of 18 amino acids. The CDR3: CAWSTLTGSGYMNTEAFF. CDR3 bases: TGTGCCTGGAGTACATTAACAGGGTCCGGGTATATGAACACTGAAGCTTTCTTT.

The genes are TRBV20-1 and TRBJ2-3; D gene ambiguous. The CDR3 is 11 amino acids. Germline CDR1 reads DFQATT; CDR2 reads SNEGSKA (reference sequence). V was clipped by 4 bases and J by 3 bases, with 5 bases between them. CDR3 bases: TGCAGTGCTACCGCGACAGATACGCAGTATTTT. It translates to CSATATDTQYF.

This chain uses TRBV5-4 with TRBJ2-1, with 8 bases identical to TRBD2. The CDR3 is 15 amino acids. V gave up 2 bases and J gave up 3 bases; unmatched junction bases: 4. Germline assignment: CDR1 SGHNT and CDR2 YYREEE (reference sequence). The CDR3 nucleotides are TGTGCCAGCAGCTTTACTAGCGGATTCTACAATGAGCAGTTCTTC. It translates to CASSFTSGFYNEQFF.

This clone was recorded only once. J is TRBJ2-7 and V is TRBV7-2; 12 bases line up with TRBD2. This CDR3 region has 18 residues. Germline-derived CDR1 and CDR2 are SGHTA and FQGNSA. Trimming removed 5 bases from V and 2 bases from J; junction bases left unmatched: 13. CDR3 nucleotides: TGTGCCAGCAGCAAGCGACTAGCGGGAGTTTTGATGCCCTACGAGCAGTACTTC. Translating gives CASSKRLAGVLMPYEQYF.

On this clone: The junction departs from germline at one end; a sequencing error may be responsible. V and J are TRBV29-1 and TRBJ1-2; no reliable D call. Germline CDR1 is SQVTM and CDR2 is ANQGSEA. The CDR3 runs to 9 residues. In DNA, the CDR3 is TGCAGCGCTGAAGGTGGCTACACCTTC. This gives the protein CSAEGGYTF.

J is TRBJ2-2 and V is TRBV4-2, with a weak D call TRBD2 (6 bases). CDR3 length: 18 amino acids. Germline V lookup: CDR1 LGHNA, CDR2 YNFKEQ. V gave up 0 bases and J gave up 1 base, with 15 bases separating them. As DNA, the CDR3 is TGTGCCAGCAGCCAAGAAGGGAGGATTGCGGTGAACACCGGGGAGCTGTTTTTT. Translation: CASSQEGRIAVNTGELFF.

The CDR3: CSVEEGNSYEQYF. CDR3 sequence (DNA): TGCAGCGTTGAAGAGGGTAACTCCTACGAGCAGTACTTC. The gene calls are TRBV29-1 and TRBJ2-7; D gene unclear. There are 13 residues in the CDR3. Trimming shortened V by 0 bases and J by 0 bases, and 6 bases separated the two germline ends. CDR1 is SQVTM and CDR2 is ANQGSEA in the germline V gene.

This clone appeared a few times. The CDR3 sequence: CASSSTPAGVTDTQYF. As DNA, the CDR3 is TGCGCCAGCAGTTCGACCCCTGCGGGAGTTACGGATACGCAGTATTTT. This chain connects TRBV5-1 to TRBJ2-3, with 7 nucleotides matching TRBD2. V lost 5 bases, J lost 6 bases, and 15 bases stayed unmatched. The CDR3 consists of 16 residues. Germline CDR1 and CDR2: SGHRS and YFSETQ.

This sequence joins TRBV5-1 and TRBJ2-6; a possible D gene is TRBD1 (5 bases). Trimming removed 4 bases from V and 2 bases from J, with 19 bases in between. This CDR3 comprises 18 residues. CDR1 is SGHRS and CDR2 is YFSETQ in the germline V gene. CDR3 sequence (DNA): TGCGCCAGCAGCCCCCGAGGTCAGGGCTATACTGGGGCCAACGTCCTGACTTTC. Encoded protein: CASSPRGQGYTGANVLTF.

The rearrangement uses TRBV15 and TRBJ1-3, with 7 bases lining up with TRBD1. J lost 4 bases, V lost 5 bases, and 11 bases had no gene match. The germline V gene has CDR1 LNHNV and CDR2 YYDKDF (reference sequence). CDR3 length: 16 amino acids. The CDR3 DNA follows: TGTGCCACCAGCGAAACAGGGGCCAGGGGGGGAAACACCATATATTTT. It codes for CATSETGARGGNTIYF.

The chain has TRBV6-1 and TRBJ1-1, with D possibly being TRBD1 (6 bases). The CDR3 sequence is 14 residues long. Trimming removed 6 bases at V and 11 bases at J, with 22 bases between. CDR1 MNHNS and CDR2 SASEGT come from the germline V gene. The CDR3 bases are TGTGCCAGCAGAGAAATGTGGGACACCAGAACGGCTTTCTTT. Translating gives CASREMWDTRTAFF.

The chain links TRBV5-1 to TRBJ2-1; 10 nucleotides match TRBD2. The CDR3 runs to 15 residues. The germline CDR1 and CDR2 sequences are SGHRS and YFSETQ. Trimming cost V 0 bases and J 4 bases; bases outside gene matches: 1. The CDR3 bases are TGCGCCAGCAGCTTGGAAGCGGGAGGGTACAATGAGCAGTTCTTC. Amino acids: CASSLEAGGYNEQFF.

V usage is TRBV4-2 and J usage is TRBJ2-5; 8 bases map to TRBD2. The CDR3 is made up of 19 amino acids. V gave up 4 bases and J gave up 5 bases; unmatched junction bases: 21. Germline V CDR1 and CDR2: LGHNA, YNFKEQ. CDR3 bases: TGTGCCAGCAGCCCCATTCCCCTCCTACTAGCGGAAGATTCCGAGACCCAGTACTTC. It translates to CASSPIPLLLAEDSETQYF.

The chain is built from TRBV6-6 and TRBJ2-4; D unresolved. CDR1 and CDR2 (germline): MNHNY, SVGAGI (reference sequence). V lost 6 bases to trimming and J lost 4 bases, with 7 bases between them. This CDR3 is 12 amino acids long. The CDR3 nucleotides are TGTGCCAGCAGCCGACCGAAAAACATTCAGTACTTC. Its protein product is CASSRPKNIQYF.

The gene calls are TRBV6-5 and TRBJ2-7; tentatively, D is TRBD1 or TRBD2 (6 bases each). Germline V gene data show CDR1 as MNHEY and CDR2 as SVGAGI. The CDR3 spans 15 residues. V shed 5 bases and J shed 2 bases, with 16 bases lying between them. CDR3 nucleotide sequence: TGTGCCAGCAGTCGCTGGGGGGCGCCCCCCTACGAGCAGTACTTC. Protein sequence: CASSRWGAPPYEQYF.

V gene TRBV11-1 combines with J gene TRBJ2-1; TRBD2 might be the D (6 bases). Germline assignment: CDR1 SGHAT and CDR2 FQDESV (reference sequence). The V end lost 5 bases, the J end lost 0 bases, and 14 bases lay between the germline ends. CDR3 length: 16 amino acids. The CDR3 reads CASSPADGSSYNEQFF. Here the CDR3 DNA reads TGTGCCAGCAGCCCCGCGGACGGGAGCTCCTACAATGAGCAGTTCTTC.

The chain links TRBV19 to TRBJ2-1; 9 bases line up with TRBD1. The CDR3 runs 15 residues. V shed 10 bases and J 3 bases; nucleotides not matched to a gene: 10. The germline V gene encodes CDR1 LNHDA and CDR2 SQIVND (reference sequence). CDR3 bases: TGTGCCACTCATGGCCGGGACAGGGACTACAATGAGCAGTTCTTC. The encoded protein is CATHGRDRDYNEQFF.